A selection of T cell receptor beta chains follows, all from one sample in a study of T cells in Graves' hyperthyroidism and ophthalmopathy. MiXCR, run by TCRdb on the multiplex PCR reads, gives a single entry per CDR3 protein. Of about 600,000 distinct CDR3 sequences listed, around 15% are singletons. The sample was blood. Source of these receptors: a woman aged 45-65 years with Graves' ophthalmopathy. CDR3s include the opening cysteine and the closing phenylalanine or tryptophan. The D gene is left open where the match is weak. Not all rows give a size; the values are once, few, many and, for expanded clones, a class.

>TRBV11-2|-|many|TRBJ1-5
TGTGCCAGCAGCTTAGGACACGATCAGCCCCAGCATTTT
CASSLGHDQPQHF
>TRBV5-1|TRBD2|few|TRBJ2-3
TGCGCCGGCAGCTTGGCTTTAGCGGGACTCCGGTCAGATACGCAGTATTTT
CAGSLALAGLRSDTQYF
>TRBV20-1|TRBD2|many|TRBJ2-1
TGCAGCGATAGACCTGGTAGCGGGAGGAACGGCAATGAGCAGTTCTTC
CSDRPGSGRNGNEQFF
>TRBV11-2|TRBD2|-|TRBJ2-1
TGTGCCAGCAGCTTAGGTAGCGGGGGGAGATATGAGCAGTTCTTC
CASSLGSGGRYEQFF
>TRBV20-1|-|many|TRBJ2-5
TGCAGTGCTAGTCTAGCAGTCCAAGAGACCCAGTACTTC
CSASLAVQETQYF
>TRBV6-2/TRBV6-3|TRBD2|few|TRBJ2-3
TGTGCCAGCAGTTACATGCTGGCGGGAGTAACAGATACGCAGTATTTT
CASSYMLAGVTDTQYF
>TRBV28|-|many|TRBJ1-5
TGTGCCAGCAGACCTCGGGACGGAAATCAGCCCCAGCATTTT
CASRPRDGNQPQHF
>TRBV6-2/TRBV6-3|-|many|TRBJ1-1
TGTGCCAGCAGTAACCCTCGGGACAACACTGAAGCTTTCTTT
CASSNPRDNTEAFF
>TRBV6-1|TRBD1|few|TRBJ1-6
TGTGCCAGCAGGGGAGTCGGACAGGGGAATTCACCCCTCCACTTT
CASRGVGQGNSPLHF
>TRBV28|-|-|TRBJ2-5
TGTGCCAGCATCCCTGAAGGGGGACGGGAGACCCAGTACTTC
CASIPEGGRETQYF
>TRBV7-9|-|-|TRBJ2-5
TGTGCCAGCGGAACAAAAGAGACCCAGTACTTC
CASGTKETQYF
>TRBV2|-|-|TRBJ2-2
TGTGCCGGAACGGAAACCGGGGAGCTGTTTTTT
CAGTETGELFF
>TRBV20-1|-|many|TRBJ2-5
TGCAGTGCTAGGGTAGCGCTCCAAGAGACCCAGTACTTC
CSARVALQETQYF
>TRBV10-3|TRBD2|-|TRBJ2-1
TGTGCCATCAGTGATGGGACTATCTACAATGAGCAGTTCTTC
CAISDGTIYNEQFF
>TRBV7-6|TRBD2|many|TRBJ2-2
TGTGCCAGCAGTCTGGGACTAGCGGGGATAACGAACACCGGGGAGCTGTTTTTT
CASSLGLAGITNTGELFF
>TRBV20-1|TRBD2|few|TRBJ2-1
TGCAGTGCTAGATCCCTAGCGGGAGGTTTCTACAATGAGCAGTTCTTC
CSARSLAGGFYNEQFF
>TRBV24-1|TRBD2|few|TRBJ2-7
TGTGCCACCAGTGATTCCCGCCCGACTAGCGGGAGAGGGTACGAGCAGTACTTC
CATSDSRPTSGRGYEQYF
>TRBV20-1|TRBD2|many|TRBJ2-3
TGCAGTGCTAGAGGGGCGGGAGAGTCGACAGATACGCAGTATTTT
CSARGAGESTDTQYF
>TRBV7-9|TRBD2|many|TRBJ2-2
TGTGCCAGCAGCCCGACTAGCGGGAGGGCCGGCACCGGGGAGCTGTTTTTT
CASSPTSGRAGTGELFF
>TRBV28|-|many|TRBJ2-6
TGTGCCAGCAGTTCCGGGACGATCTCTGGGGCCAACGTCCTGACTTTC
CASSSGTISGANVLTF
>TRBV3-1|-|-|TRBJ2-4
TGTGCCAGCAGCAAAGACGGAGGGGTACAAAACATTCAGTACTTC
CASSKDGGVQNIQYF
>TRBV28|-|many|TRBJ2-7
TGTGCCAGCAGTGCGAGCTCCTACGAGCAGTACTTC
CASSASSYEQYF
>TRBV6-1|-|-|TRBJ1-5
TGTGCCAGCAAAGAGCTTAATCAGCCCCAGCATTTT
CASKELNQPQHF
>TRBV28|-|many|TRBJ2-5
TGTGCCAGCAGGGGGGACAACCAAGAGACCCAGTACTTC
CASRGDNQETQYF